What follows are 21 T cell receptor beta chains derived from one specimen sequenced in a study of primary melanoma T cells and metastatic recurrence (TCRdb year 2020). Libraries were constructed by the immunoSEQ multiplex PCR assay. TCRdb mirrors the immuneACCESS table, restricted to in-frame sequences. Some clones are absent from its copies; in checked studies, under half trace to an unresolved V gene, and the reason for the others is unknown. The sample table records around 200 clones; about four fifths of these occur just once. Of the sample, approximately 35% falls within the top ten clones. The sample comprised melanoma tumor tissue. These receptors all come from a human donor with melanoma.

The V and J genes are TRBV19 and TRBJ1-1; the match to TRBD1 covers 7 bases. This CDR3 is 14 amino acids long. With V trimmed by 6 bases and J by 1 base, 5 bases remained unmatched. The germline V gene encodes CDR1 LNHDA and CDR2 SQIVND (reference sequence). CDR3 coding DNA: TGTGCCAGTAGGGGGACAGCGACGAACACTGAAGCTTTCTTT. Amino acids: CASRGTATNTEAFF.

This clone counts as hyperexpanded. The chain carries TRBV19 and TRBJ1-1; D gene ambiguous. Germline loops: CDR1 LNHDA, CDR2 SQIVND (reference sequence). V lost 7 bases, J lost 0 bases, and 15 bases lay in between. This CDR3 comprises 15 residues. CDR3 sequence: CASNGLEGVNTEAFF. For the CDR3, the DNA is TGTGCCAGTAACGGCCTGGAGGGCGTGAACACTGAAGCTTTCTTT. The full variable domain, with the rest looked up from reference TRBV19 and TRBJ1-1, is DGGITQSPKYLFRKEGQNVTLSCEQNLNHDAMYWYRQDPGQGLRLIYYSQIVNDFQKGDIAEGYSVSREKKESFPLTVTSAQKNPTAFYLCASNGLEGVNTEAFFGQGTRLTVV.

This chain links TRBV18 with TRBJ2-5; 8 nucleotides line up with TRBD2. Trimming took 0 bases from V and 1 from J; bases not matched to a gene: 1. CDR1 is KGHSH and CDR2 is LQKENI in the germline V gene. The CDR3 has 15 residues. In DNA, the CDR3 is TGTGCCAGCTCACCACCTACTAGCGGCCAAGAGACCCAGTACTTC. Its translation is CASSPPTSGQETQYF.

The V call is TRBV15, the J call TRBJ2-3, with TRBD2 identical over 8 bases. This CDR3 comprises 16 residues. Germline V gene sequence: CDR1 LNHNV, CDR2 YYDKDF (reference sequence). J was trimmed by 6 bases and V by 1 base; bases with no gene match: 9. DNA for the CDR3: TGTGCCACCAGCAGAGCAGCGGGGGAGATGTTTGATACGCAGTATTTT. Translation: CATSRAAGEMFDTQYF.

The chain's CDR3 is CASSPRQANTEAFF. The CDR3 DNA sequence: TGTGCCAGCAGCCCAAGACAGGCTAACACTGAAGCTTTCTTT. The rearrangement uses TRBV11-3 and TRBJ1-1, with a possible D match to TRBD1 (6 bases). CDR3 size: 14 residues. The V end lost 5 bases, the J end lost 2 bases, and 12 bases lay between the germline ends. Germline V lookup: CDR1 SGHNT, CDR2 YENEEA.

CDR3 in amino acids: CASSLEPGARYGYTF. The CDR3 DNA reads as TGTGCCAGCAGCTTAGAACCGGGGGCCCGGTATGGCTACACCTTC. The rearrangement links TRBV7-8 to TRBJ1-2, with D tentatively TRBD1 (6 bases). Trimming took off 1 base at V and 5 bases at J, with 14 bases between the two ends. CDR1 is SGHVS and CDR2 is FQNEAQ in the germline V gene. The CDR3 runs 15 residues.

The count of this clone is one. No conserved phenylalanine or tryptophan is present at the end of the CDR3, so a read error is the likely explanation. The gene calls are TRBV11-3 and TRBJ2-4; TRBD2 matches at 8 bases. J lost 4 bases, V lost 5 bases, and 16 bases had no gene match. The germline V gene has CDR1 SGHNT and CDR2 YENEEA. The CDR3 has 18 residues. CDR3 in DNA: TGTGCCAGCAGCCCGGAGTACGGGAGGGCCGGGGGGAAAAACATTCAGTACTCC. Translation gives CASSPEYGRAGGKNIQYS.

The V call is TRBV11-3, the J call TRBJ2-1; D possibly corresponds to TRBD2 (6 bases). Per the germline V gene, CDR1 is SGHNT and CDR2 is YENEEA. The CDR3 consists of 16 residues. Trimming removed 5 bases from V and 0 bases from J, with 14 bases in between. The CDR3 sequence is CASSRSGSSSYNEQFF. Here the CDR3 DNA reads TGTGCCAGCAGCCGGAGCGGGTCGAGCTCCTACAATGAGCAGTTCTTC.

This chain joins TRBV7-6 and TRBJ2-1, with D perhaps TRBD2 (5 bases). The CDR3 length is 14 residues. In germline, CDR1 is SGHVS, CDR2 FNYEAQ. V lost 5 bases and J 5 bases, leaving 13 bases between the germline ends. CDR3 nucleotides: TGTGCCAGCAGCCAAGAGGGATATGACAATGAGCAGTTCTTC. This translates into CASSQEGYDNEQFF.

The rearrangement joins TRBV6-8 to TRBJ2-5; a possible D gene is TRBD1 (6 bases). The CDR3 extends over 16 amino acids. The V and J ends lost 0 bases and 3 bases respectively, with 14 bases between them. Germline CDR1 and CDR2: MNHGY and SAAAGT. As DNA, the CDR3 is TGTGCCAGCAGTTACTCGTTTTTGAGGACAGAAGAGACCCAGTACTTC. The encoded protein is CASSYSFLRTEETQYF.

The chain is built from TRBV6-8 and TRBJ2-5; D possibly corresponds to TRBD2 (5 bases). CDR1 is MNHGY, CDR2 SAAAGT, per germline. The CDR3 extends over 12 amino acids. V was cut by 11 bases and J by 5 bases, with 15 bases left in between. The CDR3 loop reads CAVGLSEETQYF. The DNA for the CDR3 is TGTGCCGTCGGACTGAGCGAGGAGACCCAGTACTTC.

J is TRBJ1-1 and V is TRBV7-1; D is undetermined. TRBV7-1 is placed among ORFs of uncertain function. Trimming cost V 4 bases and J 7 bases, with 13 bases left between them. The CDR3 spans 13 residues. CDR3 in amino acids: CASSLESSSEAFF. The CDR3 DNA sequence: TGTGCCAGCAGCTTAGAGTCTAGCAGTGAAGCTTTCTTT.

The genes are TRBV10-2 and TRBJ1-1; 9 nucleotides line up with TRBD1. The germline gives CDR1 WSHSY, CDR2 SAAADI. V trimming: 1 base; J trimming: 11 bases; junction bases outside the gene matches: 8. CDR3 length: 14 amino acids. In DNA form, the CDR3 reads TGCGCCAGCAGTGAGTTGACAGGGGGAGGTTTGGCTTTCTTT. Translation: CASSELTGGGLAFF.

V gene TRBV19 combines with J gene TRBJ2-2; D call uncertain. This CDR3 has 14 residues. V lost 5 bases and J lost 4, with 11 bases in between. Germline CDR1 LNHDA, CDR2 SQIVND (reference sequence). Here the CDR3 reads CASSLRSVTGELFF. CDR3 DNA sequence: TGTGCCAGTAGTCTCCGGTCCGTCACCGGGGAGCTGTTTTTT.

The CDR3 loop reads CASKGRGYTDTQYF. The CDR3 bases are TGTGCCAGCAAGGGTCGCGGGTACACAGATACGCAGTATTTT. V gene TRBV14 combines with J gene TRBJ2-3; tentative D call: TRBD2 (5 bases). This CDR3 is 14 amino acids long. Looked up from germline, CDR1 is SGHDN and CDR2 is FVKESK. Trimming pared 7 bases from V and 2 bases from J, leaving 13 bases between.

The chain joins TRBV30 to TRBJ1-4; 8 bases map to TRBD1. Germline V lookup: CDR1 GTSNPN, CDR2 SVGIG (reference sequence). The CDR3 runs to 15 residues. V gave up 2 bases and J gave up 4 bases; unmatched junction bases: 6. CDR3 protein: CAWSPGTGHNEKLFF. CDR3 bases: TGTGCCTGGAGTCCCGGGACAGGCCATAATGAAAAACTGTTTTTT.

The chain is built from TRBV19 and TRBJ1-1; D is ambiguous. The germline CDR1 and CDR2 sequences are LNHDA and SQIVND (reference sequence). This CDR3 has 13 residues. V was cut by 7 bases and J by 2 bases, with 11 bases left in between. CDR3 bases: TGTGCCAGTATTGGGCAGTTTAACACTGAAGCTTTCTTT. Encoded protein: CASIGQFNTEAFF.

The J gene is TRBJ1-1, the V gene TRBV5-1; 10 positions agree with TRBD1. V shed 4 bases and J 5 bases; nucleotides not matched to a gene: 5. This CDR3 spans 14 amino acids. CDR1 is SGHRS and CDR2 is YFSETQ in the germline V gene. For the CDR3, the DNA is TGCGCCAGCAGCCCCTGGACAGGGGGTACTGAAGCTTTCTTT. It is translated as CASSPWTGGTEAFF.

This rearrangement joins TRBV7-8 to TRBJ1-5, with D hard to call. Germline V gene data show CDR1 as SGHVS and CDR2 as FQNEAQ. CDR3 size: 13 residues. V was shortened by 3 bases and J by 4 bases, with 7 bases between the two germline ends. CDR3 amino acids: CASSFSGNQPQHF. CDR3 nucleotide sequence: TGTGCCAGCAGCTTTTCGGGAAATCAGCCCCAGCATTTT. Based on the CDR3 plus reference TRBV7-8 and TRBJ1-5, the full variable domain is GAGVSQSPRYKVAKRGQDVALRCDPISGHVSLFWYQQALGQGPEFLTYFQNEAQLDKSGLPSDRFFAERPEGSVSTLKIQRTQQEDSAVYLCASSFSGNQPQHFGDGTRLSIL.

The chain links TRBV19 to TRBJ1-1; 7 bases line up with TRBD1. Germline V gene sequence: CDR1 LNHDA, CDR2 SQIVND (reference sequence). J was trimmed by 0 bases and V by 9 bases; bases with no gene match: 7. CDR3 length equals 14 residues. The CDR3 here is CASRGTAMNTEAFF. The CDR3 nucleotides read TGTGCCAGCAGAGGGACAGCAATGAACACTGAAGCTTTCTTT.

This clone was observed once. The chain carries TRBV11-3 and TRBJ1-5; D call uncertain. The CDR3 sequence is 14 residues long. V was trimmed by 3 bases and J by 0 bases, leaving 6 bases between them. Looked up from germline, CDR1 is SGHNT and CDR2 is YENEEA. For the CDR3, the DNA is TGTGCCAGCAGCTTGGGAGGTAGCAATCAGCCCCAGCATTTT. Protein product: CASSLGGSNQPQHF.